The 19 T cell receptor beta chains below come from one sample, sequenced in a study of T cell changes during pregnancy in multiple sclerosis. The protocol was immunoSEQ multiplex PCR, while the TCRdb copy is restricted to in-frame clones and leaves out a portion. The data hold about 42,000 clones, with 84% observed a single time. The source was CD4+ T cells from peripheral blood mononuclear cells, collected before pregnancy. These receptors were taken from a female donor with multiple sclerosis, enrolled in a pregnancy study.

The CDR3 protein is CASSPGWNEQFF. The CDR3 DNA is TGTGCCAGCAGCCCCGGGTGGAATGAGCAGTTCTTC. The chain joins TRBV5-8 to TRBJ2-1; D unclear. V gave up 4 bases and J gave up 7 bases, with 9 bases separating them. CDR1 is SGHTS, CDR2 YDEGEE, per germline. This CDR3 spans 12 amino acids.

The chain joins TRBV11-2 to TRBJ1-2, with TRBD1 matching 7 bases. The CDR3 loop spans 15 amino acids. J was trimmed by 7 bases and V by 6 bases; bases with no gene match: 14. Germline CDR1 SGHAT, CDR2 FQNNGV. CDR3 in DNA: TGTGCCAGCAGACCTATGACAGGGAAGGAAAGTGGCTACACCTTC. Encoded protein: CASRPMTGKESGYTF.

This chain joins TRBV30 and TRBJ2-1; TRBD2 agrees at 12 bases. The CDR3 extends over 16 amino acids. V dropped 0 bases and J dropped 6; count of bases not matched to a gene: 6. Germline V gene sequence: CDR1 GTSNPN, CDR2 SVGIG (reference sequence). CDR3 in amino acids: CAWSVSRTSGVNEQFF. CDR3 coding DNA: TGTGCCTGGAGTGTTTCCAGGACTAGCGGGGTCAATGAGCAGTTCTTC.

The CDR3 region has the DNA TGTGCCAGCGCAGGAGGACCCTACGAGCAGTACTTC. It codes for CASAGGPYEQYF. The chain combines TRBV5-4 with TRBJ2-7, with D perhaps matching TRBD2 (5 bases). CDR1 and CDR2 (germline): SGHNT, YYREEE (reference sequence). The CDR3 sequence is 12 residues long. The ends were cut back, 7 bases at V and 2 bases at J, with 10 bases in the middle.

The rearrangement joins TRBV30 to TRBJ2-2; 8 bases line up with TRBD2. The length of the CDR3 is 15 residues. Trimming removed 2 bases from V and 4 bases from J; junction bases left unmatched: 6. Germline values: CDR1 GTSNPN, CDR2 SVGIG (reference sequence). The CDR3 region is CAWSRAGVGTGELFF. CDR3 DNA: TGTGCCTGGAGTAGAGCGGGAGTTGGCACCGGGGAGCTGTTTTTT.

The chain combines TRBV7-2 with TRBJ2-7; D is perhaps TRBD2 (7 bases). V shed 3 bases and J shed 7 bases, with 25 bases lying between them. This CDR3 has 17 amino acids. CDR1 is SGHTA and CDR2 is FQGNSA in the germline V gene. This CDR3 is CASSFPWGGRGLLEQYF. The CDR3 nucleotides are TGTGCCAGCAGCTTCCCCTGGGGAGGGCGGGGGCTTTTGGAGCAGTACTTC.

The chain combines TRBV14 with TRBJ2-3; 11 bases are a match to TRBD2. Germline V CDR1 and CDR2: SGHDN, FVKESK. CDR3 size: 15 residues. V lost 4 bases and J lost 4; bases outside the gene matches: 4. CDR3 loop: CASSPSGRYADTQYF. As DNA, the CDR3 is TGTGCCAGCAGCCCTAGCGGGAGGTACGCAGATACGCAGTATTTT.

The chain has TRBV30 and TRBJ2-7; no clear D. Germline CDR1 and CDR2: GTSNPN and SVGIG (reference sequence). The V end lost 2 bases, the J end lost 3 bases, and 5 bases lay between the germline ends. The CDR3 has 11 amino acids. DNA of the CDR3: TGTGCCTGGAGTTTTAACTACGAGCAGTACTTC. Protein: CAWSFNYEQYF.

V and J are TRBV7-2 and TRBJ2-7; D possibly corresponds to TRBD1 (5 bases). The CDR3 spans 14 residues. CDR1 and CDR2 from the germline V gene are SGHTA and FQGNSA. The V and J ends lost 1 base and 0 bases respectively, with 7 bases between them. CDR3: CASSLDRSSYEQYF. In nucleotides, the CDR3 is TGTGCCAGCAGCTTAGACAGGAGCTCCTACGAGCAGTACTTC.

V and J are TRBV7-9 and TRBJ2-5, with no clear D. Trimming took off 5 bases at V and 0 bases at J, with 4 bases between the two ends. The CDR3 loop spans 12 amino acids. CDR1 is SEHNR and CDR2 is FQNEAQ in the germline V gene (reference sequence). CDR3 in DNA: TGTGCCAGCAGCCCCGACCAAGAGACCCAGTACTTC. Translating it yields CASSPDQETQYF.

The chain is built from TRBV5-5 and TRBJ2-5; weak D call: TRBD2 (6 bases). V gave up 2 bases and J gave up 2 bases, with 10 bases separating them. The CDR3 sequence is 14 residues long. The germline CDR1 and CDR2 sequences are SGHKS and YYEKEE (reference sequence). The CDR3 sequence: CASSFRRGQETQYF. For the CDR3, the DNA is TGTGCCAGCAGCTTCCGGAGGGGTCAAGAGACCCAGTACTTC.

This chain uses TRBV30 with TRBJ2-2; D not resolved. Germline lookup yields CDR1 GTSNPN and CDR2 SVGIG (reference sequence). The V and J ends lost 0 bases and 5 bases respectively, with 4 bases between them. This CDR3 region has 12 residues. The CDR3 sequence is CAWSVKTGELFF. Written as DNA, the CDR3 is TGTGCCTGGAGTGTCAAAACCGGGGAGCTGTTTTTT. Looking up the rest from reference TRBV30 and TRBJ2-2 gives the full variable domain: SQTIHQWPATLVQPVGSPLSLECTVEGTSNPNLYWYRQAAGRGLQLLFYSVGIGQISSEVPQNLSASRPQDRQFILSSKKLLLSDSGFYLCAWSVKTGELFFGEGSRLTVL.

V is TRBV27 and J is TRBJ1-2; D remains unclear. The CDR3 contains 19 residues. V lost 5 bases to trimming and J lost 3 bases, with 28 bases between them. Per germline, CDR1 MNHEY and CDR2 SMNVEV (reference sequence). The CDR3 DNA reads as TGTGCCAGCAGTCCCACTTGGGGTGGGAGGGTGGCCCCTCACTATGGCTACACCTTC. Translated: CASSPTWGGRVAPHYGYTF.

This chain links TRBV2 with TRBJ2-2; 11 bases are shared with TRBD1. Germline V gene sequence: CDR1 SNHLY, CDR2 FYNNEI. With V trimmed by 3 bases and J by 4 bases, 4 bases remained unmatched. This CDR3 has 16 amino acids. CDR3 sequence reads: CASSDRDRGSTGELFF. The DNA for the CDR3 is TGTGCCAGCAGTGACAGGGACAGGGGGAGCACCGGGGAGCTGTTTTTT.

This sequence joins TRBV11-2 and TRBJ2-6, with no clear D. From germline, CDR1 is SGHAT and CDR2 FQNNGV. This CDR3 is built from 13 residues. V was shortened by 7 bases and J by 4 bases, with 8 bases between the two germline ends. Here the CDR3 reads CASTPSGANVLTF. The CDR3 nucleotides are TGTGCCAGCACCCCCTCGGGGGCCAACGTCCTGACTTTC.

In DNA form, the CDR3 reads TGTGCCAGCAGCACCAGCGGGGGGGCCAATGAGCAGTTCTTC. Protein sequence: CASSTSGGANEQFF. This chain connects TRBV7-2 to TRBJ2-1; 10 nucleotides align to TRBD2. The CDR3 loop spans 14 amino acids. V shed 5 bases, J shed 6 bases, and the junction held 4 bases outside the gene matches. Germline V CDR1 and CDR2: SGHTA, FQGNSA.

This clone was detected only a few times. The V gene is TRBV4-2, the J gene TRBJ1-5; TRBD1 is a possible D gene (5 bases). The CDR3 is made up of 17 amino acids. Germline CDR1 and CDR2: LGHNA and YNFKEQ. Between the trimmed V and J ends, which lost 0 bases and 5 bases, there was a span of 17 bases. This CDR3 is CASSQDAYAGGDQPQHF. The CDR3 DNA sequence: TGTGCCAGCAGCCAAGATGCTTACGCAGGAGGGGATCAGCCCCAGCATTTT.

The chain combines TRBV27 with TRBJ1-2, with 9 bases aligning to TRBD1. From germline, CDR1 is MNHEY and CDR2 SMNVEV (reference sequence). The CDR3 runs 16 residues. J was trimmed by 6 bases and V by 5 bases; bases with no gene match: 13. CDR3 in DNA: TGTGCCAGCAGTCTAAGTCCGGGACAGGGAAGAAATGGCTACACCTTC. This encodes CASSLSPGQGRNGYTF.

J is TRBJ2-3 and V is TRBV2, with TRBD1 as a possible D gene (6 bases). The CDR3 totals 15 residues. Deletions cut 5 bases from V and 1 base from J, with 13 bases between. Germline V gives CDR1 SNHLY, CDR2 FYNNEI. The CDR3 region has the DNA TGTGCCAGCAGTTTACGACAGGCGCGCACAGATACGCAGTATTTT. Its translation is CASSLRQARTDTQYF. The whole variable domain, remainder taken from reference TRBV2 and TRBJ2-3, is EPEVTQTPSHQVTQMGQEVILRCVPISNHLYFYWYRQILGQKVEFLVSFYNNEISEKSEIFDDQFSVERPDGSNFTLKIRSTKLEDSAMYFCASSLRQARTDTQYFGPGTRLTVL.